Below are 11 T cell receptor beta chains sequenced from a single sample in a study of blood T cell repertoires in COVID-19. Some clones are missing from TCRdb's copy, which holds only in-frame ones; the method was immunoSEQ multiplex PCR. This repertoire shows roughly 100,000 clones, around 86% found once; its top ten account for under 3.5%. What was sequenced was peripheral blood. The source of these receptors is a woman in her seventies with acute or convalescent COVID-19.

CDR3 amino acids: CASTRGQSNTGELFF. CDR3 sequence (DNA): TGTGCCAGTACTAGAGGACAGAGTAACACCGGGGAGCTGTTTTTT. This chain links TRBV7-9 with TRBJ2-2; TRBD1 might be the D (6 bases). From germline, CDR1 is SEHNR and CDR2 FQNEAQ (reference sequence). V gave up 9 bases and J gave up 2 bases, with 16 bases separating them. This CDR3 spans 15 amino acids.

This chain links TRBV28 with TRBJ2-2; no firm D call. The CDR3 loop spans 12 amino acids. The germline V gene encodes CDR1 MDHEN and CDR2 SYDVKM. Trimming took off 2 bases at V and 7 bases at J, with 5 bases between the two ends. Here the CDR3 reads CASSLTYGELFF. For the CDR3, the DNA is TGTGCCAGCAGTTTAACCTACGGGGAGCTGTTTTTT.

The CDR3 nucleotides read TGTGCCAGCAGGGGCCTTGGGAGGCCCCAGCATTTT. It codes for CASRGLGRPQHF. This rearrangement joins TRBV6-4 to TRBJ1-5; D uncertain. Germline loops: CDR1 MRHNA, CDR2 SNTAGT. The CDR3 is 12 residues long. Trimming cost V 6 bases and J 9 bases, with 12 bases left between them.

Comment on this clone: The same CDR3 also results from other DNA sequences found in this sample. The chain employs TRBV21-1 and TRBJ2-1; TRBD2, the D gene given by the table, was not confirmed from the DNA. TRBV21-1 constitutes a pseudogene. The CDR3 contains 13 residues. The CDR3 protein is CASSKLADYEQFF. CDR3 in DNA: TGTGCCAGCAGCAAACTAGCGGATTATGAGCAGTTCTTC.

This clone showed up just a few times. The V gene is TRBV10-1, the J gene TRBJ2-1, with TRBD2 identical over 12 bases. The CDR3 consists of 15 residues. Germline V gene sequence: CDR1 WNHNN, CDR2 SYGVQD (reference sequence). J gave up 6 bases and V 7 bases, and 7 bases lay outside the gene matches. CDR3 nucleotide sequence: TGCGCCAGCAATTCGGCTAGCGGGAGGGCCAATGAGCAGTTCTTC. As protein: CASNSASGRANEQFF.

This clone appeared a single time. The J gene is TRBJ2-2, the V gene TRBV3-1 (or the pseudogene TRBV3-2), with TRBD1 matching 7 bases. The V segment lost 4 bases and the J segment 7 bases; nucleotides outside the gene matches: 9. The CDR3 sequence is 15 residues long. The germline V gene has CDR1 LGHDT and CDR2 YNNKEL (reference sequence). In DNA, the CDR3 is TGTGCCAGCAGCCCCCGACAGGGTTTCAGCGGGGAGCTGTTTTTT. Its translation is CASSPRQGFSGELFF.

The gene calls are TRBV18 and TRBJ2-7; 11 nucleotides match TRBD1. Trimming cost V 3 bases and J 4 bases; bases outside gene matches: 2. The CDR3 is made up of 14 amino acids. Looked up from germline, CDR1 is KGHSH and CDR2 is LQKENI. CDR3 residues: CASSPDRGQYEQYF. The CDR3 region has the DNA TGTGCCAGCTCACCGGACAGGGGGCAATACGAGCAGTACTTC.

The chain employs TRBV5-4 and TRBJ2-2; D remains unclear. Germline V lookup: CDR1 SGHNT, CDR2 YYREEE (reference sequence). V was clipped by 4 bases and J by 7 bases, with 5 bases between them. The CDR3 contains 11 residues. Here the CDR3 DNA reads TGTGCCAGCAGCGGCGGCGGGGAGCTGTTTTTT. Protein product: CASSGGGELFF.

The chain's CDR3 is CASRTYRPDEQYV. In DNA, the CDR3 is TGTGCCAGCCGGACCTACAGGCCCGACGAGCAGTACGTC. V usage is TRBV12-3 or TRBV12-4 and J usage is TRBJ2-7; D perhaps matches TRBD1 (5 bases). V lost 8 bases and J 5 bases, leaving 16 bases between the germline ends. The CDR3 consists of 13 residues.

The chain links TRBV15 to TRBJ1-1; the match to TRBD1 covers 9 bases. The CDR3 covers 14 residues. The V and J ends lost 3 bases and 7 bases, in that order; junction bases with no gene match: 6. Per the germline V gene, CDR1 is LNHNV and CDR2 is YYDKDF (reference sequence). CDR3 region: CATSRDRGIDEAFF. The CDR3 coding sequence is TGTGCCACCAGCAGGGACAGGGGAATCGATGAAGCTTTCTTT. Full variable domain (rest looked up from reference TRBV15 and TRBJ1-1): DAMVIQNPRYQVTQFGKPVTLSCSQTLNHNVMYWYQQKSSQAPKLLFHYYDKDFNNEADTPDNFQSRRPNTSFCFLDIRSPGLGDTAMYLCATSRDRGIDEAFFGQGTRLTVV.

The chain combines TRBV6-1 with TRBJ2-5; TRBD2 aligns across 8 bases. Unmatched junction bases numbered 13, after V lost 1 base and J lost 3 bases. This CDR3 contains 18 residues. Germline V gene sequence: CDR1 MNHNS, CDR2 SASEGT. DNA for the CDR3: TGTGCCAGCAGTGAAGAGGTCGGGGGGGCGTACTCTGAAGAGACCCAGTACTTC. Translating it yields CASSEEVGGAYSEETQYF.